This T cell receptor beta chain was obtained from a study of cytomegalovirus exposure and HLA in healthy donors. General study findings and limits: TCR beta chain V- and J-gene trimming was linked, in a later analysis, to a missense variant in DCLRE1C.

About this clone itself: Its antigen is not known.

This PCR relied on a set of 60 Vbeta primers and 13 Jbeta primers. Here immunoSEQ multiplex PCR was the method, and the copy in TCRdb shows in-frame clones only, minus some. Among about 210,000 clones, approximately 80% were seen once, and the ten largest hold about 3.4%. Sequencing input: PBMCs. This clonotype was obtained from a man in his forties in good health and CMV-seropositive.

The CDR3 nucleotides read TGTGCCAGCAGCTTAGAATCGGTAATAACTAGGACCCGGCAGTACTTC. Residues: CASSLESVITRTRQYF. The J gene is TRBJ2-7, the V gene TRBV11-2; D possibly corresponds to TRBD2 (5 bases). The V and J ends lost 0 bases and 9 bases respectively, with 21 bases between them. Germline V lookup: CDR1 SGHAT, CDR2 FQNNGV. The CDR3 runs to 16 residues.